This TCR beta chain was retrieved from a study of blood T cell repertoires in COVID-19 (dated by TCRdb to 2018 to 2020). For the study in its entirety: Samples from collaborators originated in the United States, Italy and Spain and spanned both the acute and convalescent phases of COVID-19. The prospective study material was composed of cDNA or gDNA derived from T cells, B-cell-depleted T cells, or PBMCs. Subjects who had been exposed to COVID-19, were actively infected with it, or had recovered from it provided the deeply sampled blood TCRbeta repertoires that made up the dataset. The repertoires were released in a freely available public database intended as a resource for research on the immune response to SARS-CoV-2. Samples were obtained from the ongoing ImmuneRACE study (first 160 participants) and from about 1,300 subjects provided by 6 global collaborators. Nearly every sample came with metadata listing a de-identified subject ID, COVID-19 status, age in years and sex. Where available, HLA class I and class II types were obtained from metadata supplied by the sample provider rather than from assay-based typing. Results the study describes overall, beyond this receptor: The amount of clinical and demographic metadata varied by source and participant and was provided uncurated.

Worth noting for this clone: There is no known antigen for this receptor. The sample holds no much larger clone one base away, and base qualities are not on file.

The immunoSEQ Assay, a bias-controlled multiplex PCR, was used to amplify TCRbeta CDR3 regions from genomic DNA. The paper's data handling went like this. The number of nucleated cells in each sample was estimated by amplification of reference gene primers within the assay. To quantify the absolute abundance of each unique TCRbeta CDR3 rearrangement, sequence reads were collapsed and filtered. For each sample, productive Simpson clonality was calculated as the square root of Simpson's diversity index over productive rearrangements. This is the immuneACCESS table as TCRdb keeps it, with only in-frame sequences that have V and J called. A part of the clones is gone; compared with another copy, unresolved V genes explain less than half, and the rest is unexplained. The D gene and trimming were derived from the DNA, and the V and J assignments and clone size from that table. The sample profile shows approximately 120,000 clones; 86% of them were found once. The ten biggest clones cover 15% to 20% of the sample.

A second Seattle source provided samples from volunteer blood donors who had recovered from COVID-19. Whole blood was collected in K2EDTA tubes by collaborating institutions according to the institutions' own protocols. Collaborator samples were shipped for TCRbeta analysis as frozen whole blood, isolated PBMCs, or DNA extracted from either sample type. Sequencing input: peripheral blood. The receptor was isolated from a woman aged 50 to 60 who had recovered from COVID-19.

The CDR3 loop reads CASSPRGTGRDTQYF. DNA sequence: TGCGCCAGCAGCCCTCGGGGGACGGGTCGCGATACGCAGTATTTT. Recombination connected TRBV4-3 to TRBJ2-3, and TRBD2 may be the D gene, going by 6 matching bases. CDR1 and CDR2, per the germline V gene, are LGHNA and YSLEER. V and J lose 4 bases and 6 bases, and a span of 17 bases separates them. The cysteine opens and the phenylalanine closes a CDR3 of 15 amino acids. The only DNA kept is the CDR3, 45 bases in frame from the first base.